Listed here are 14 T cell receptor beta chains from one sample, sequenced in a study of OX40 agonist ivuxolimab in advanced cancers. Here immunoSEQ multiplex PCR was the method, and the copy in TCRdb shows in-frame clones only, minus some. The data show 55,000 to 65,000 clones, with 84% seen just once and approximately 2% held by the top ten. The sample consisted of CD4+ or CD8+ T cells sorted from blood, taken in a trial of the OX40 agonist ivuxolimab. These receptors were taken from an adult with an advanced solid tumor such as melanoma, head and neck, liver or kidney cancer.

This clone was found a few times. V and J are TRBV5-1 and TRBJ2-1, with 12 bases fitting TRBD1. Germline V gives CDR1 SGHRS, CDR2 YFSETQ. The CDR3 length is 18 residues. Germline trimming cut 4 bases from V and 8 bases from J; bases unmatched to any gene: 16. The CDR3 DNA reads as TGCGCCAGCAGCCTCGGGACAGGGGGCCGCCCTCGAACCGATGAGCAGTTCTTC. Its translation is CASSLGTGGRPRTDEQFF.

This clone is classed as medium-sized. This chain connects TRBV2 to TRBJ2-7; 11 bases align to TRBD1. The CDR3 loop spans 14 amino acids. V lost 6 bases to trimming and J lost 6 bases; unmatched junction nucleotides: 7. CDR1 and CDR2 from the germline V gene are SNHLY and FYNNEI. This CDR3 reads CASRTRTGGFEQYF. The CDR3 DNA reads TGTGCCAGCAGAACCCGGACAGGGGGCTTCGAGCAGTACTTC.

The gene calls are TRBV7-3 and TRBJ2-3; 7 bases agree with TRBD2. This CDR3 has 14 amino acids. Germline assignment: CDR1 SGHTA and CDR2 FQGTGA. V lost 6 bases and J lost 0; bases outside the gene matches: 3. CDR3 nucleotides: TGTGCCAGCAGTTCAGCGGGGAGCACAGATACGCAGTATTTT. It codes for CASSSAGSTDTQYF.

This rearrangement joins TRBV5-4 to TRBJ2-5, with TRBD1 matching 7 bases. In germline, CDR1 is SGHNT, CDR2 YYREEE (reference sequence). The V gene end was trimmed by 2 bases and the J gene end by 4 bases; junction bases not matched to a gene: 2. The CDR3 contains 13 residues. The CDR3 DNA is TGTGCCAGCAGCTTTGGGGACAGAGAGACCCAGTACTTC. It specifies CASSFGDRETQYF.

The rearrangement uses TRBV2 and TRBJ2-3; TRBD2 agrees at 10 bases. There are 15 residues in the CDR3. The trim removed 2 bases at V and 2 bases at J, leaving 1 base unmatched. CDR1 is SNHLY, CDR2 FYNNEI, per germline. The CDR3 region is CASSESGRDTDTQYF. The CDR3 DNA reads TGTGCCAGCAGTGAAAGCGGGAGGGACACAGATACGCAGTATTTT.

This rearrangement joins TRBV6-1 to TRBJ2-7; tentative D call: TRBD2 (5 bases). The CDR3 has 14 residues. With 0 bases removed from V and 4 bases from J, the gap between germline ends came to 10 bases. Germline CDR1 is MNHNS and CDR2 is SASEGT. The CDR3 DNA is TGTGCCAGCAGTGAAGCGCCGGGGTTATACGAGCAGTACTTC. Its protein is CASSEAPGLYEQYF.

This sequence joins TRBV30 and TRBJ2-3; 8 bases map to TRBD2. The V segment lost 4 bases and the J segment 3 bases; nucleotides outside the gene matches: 9. The CDR3 extends over 15 amino acids. Germline V CDR1 and CDR2: GTSNPN, SVGIG (reference sequence). CDR3 protein: CAWKLTGGLTDTQYF. CDR3 sequence (DNA): TGTGCCTGGAAGCTAACGGGAGGGCTAACAGATACGCAGTATTTT. The full variable domain, in which reference TRBV30 and TRBJ2-3 provide the parts outside the CDR3, is SQTIHQWPATLVQPVGSPLSLECTVEGTSNPNLYWYRQAAGRGLQLLFYSVGIGQISSEVPQNLSASRPQDRQFILSSKKLLLSDSGFYLCAWKLTGGLTDTQYFGPGTRLTVL.

The chain joins TRBV28 to TRBJ1-1; D might be TRBD1 (5 bases). Germline assignment: CDR1 MDHEN and CDR2 SYDVKM. The CDR3 spans 14 residues. With 6 bases removed from V and 0 bases from J, the gap between germline ends came to 11 bases. The CDR3 DNA is TGTGCCAGCAGCTGGGGGAATATGAACACTGAAGCTTTCTTT. This gives the protein CASSWGNMNTEAFF.

The chain links TRBV5-1 to TRBJ1-2; D is uncertain. Between the trimmed V and J ends, which lost 5 bases and 0 bases, there was a span of 11 bases. This CDR3 spans 14 amino acids. The V gene's germline CDR1 is SGHRS and CDR2 YFSETQ. CDR3 sequence reads: CASSLDNTNYGYTF. The CDR3 DNA reads TGCGCCAGCAGTTTAGACAACACTAACTATGGCTACACCTTC.

To note about this clone: This may be a read error, as it is one base from a much larger clone. This chain links TRBV2 with TRBJ2-7, with no clear D. The CDR3 has 11 residues. In germline, CDR1 is SNHLY, CDR2 FYNNEI. V dropped 6 bases and J dropped 3 bases, with 6 bases sitting between them. The CDR3 region is CASSFDYEQYF. The CDR3 DNA reads as TGTGCCAGCAGCTTCGACTACGAGCAGTACTTC.

This rearrangement joins TRBV5-1 to TRBJ2-1; D gene ambiguous. The V end lost 7 bases, the J end lost 7 bases, and 12 bases lay between the germline ends. Germline lookup yields CDR1 SGHRS and CDR2 YFSETQ. CDR3 size: 12 residues. The CDR3 nucleotides are TGCGCCAGCGGGTCCGGGTTAAATGAGCAGTTCTTC. Its translation: CASGSGLNEQFF.

V is TRBV29-1 and J is TRBJ2-2; TRBD2 matches at 16 bases. Germline V CDR1 and CDR2: SQVTM, ANQGSEA. The CDR3 extends over 17 amino acids. V was pared by 5 bases and J by 4 bases, with 7 bases of the junction left unmatched. The CDR3 bases are TGCAGCGTTCCAACGGGACTAGCGGGAGGGAGCACCGGGGAGCTGTTTTTT. It specifies CSVPTGLAGGSTGELFF.

J is TRBJ1-1 and V is TRBV19, with 7 bases fitting TRBD1. The CDR3 consists of 14 residues. In germline, CDR1 is LNHDA, CDR2 SQIVND (reference sequence). V trimming: 5 bases; J trimming: 6 bases; junction bases outside the gene matches: 9. In nucleotides, the CDR3 is TGTGCCAGTAGTTCCTTAAGACAGGGAGCTGAAGCTTTCTTT. Its translation is CASSSLRQGAEAFF.

This chain uses TRBV18 with TRBJ2-7, with TRBD2 as a possible D gene (6 bases). The germline V gene has CDR1 KGHSH and CDR2 LQKENI. The CDR3 loop spans 13 amino acids. V dropped 3 bases and J dropped 6 bases, with 12 bases sitting between them. This chain's CDR3 is CASSPAGLFEQYF. The CDR3 coding sequence is TGTGCCAGCTCACCGGCGGGGTTATTCGAGCAGTACTTC. The entire variable domain, with the rest obtained from reference TRBV18 and TRBJ2-7, is as follows: NAGVMQNPRHLVRRRGQEARLRCSPMKGHSHVYWYRQLPEEGLKFMVYLQKENIIDESGMPKERFSAEFPKEGPSILRIQQVVRGDSAAYFCASSPAGLFEQYFGPGTRLTVT.